The entry below gives a single TCR beta chain sequence along with its context. This specimen belongs to a study of blood T cell repertoires in COVID-19. Study in general: Acute-phase and convalescent COVID-19 samples originated in the United States, Italy and Spain. The cDNA or gDNA used as material had been derived from T cells, B-cell-depleted T cells, or PBMCs.

This CDR3 has 15 residues. V was trimmed by 3 bases and J by 0 bases, leaving 10 bases between them. Per germline, CDR1 KGHDR and CDR2 SFDVKD. The table came from immunoSEQ multiplex PCR; TCRdb's copy has only in-frame clones and leaves some out. The sample yields under 60,000 clones, roughly 88% seen once. The sequenced sample was peripheral blood. The rearrangement uses TRBV24-1 and TRBJ1-2; D is undetermined. The origin of this receptor is a man in his thirties or forties with COVID-19, enrolled during active disease. The CDR3 region is CATSDGRAPNYGYTF. The CDR3 coding sequence is TGTGCCACCAGTGATGGTAGAGCTCCTAACTATGGCTACACCTTC.